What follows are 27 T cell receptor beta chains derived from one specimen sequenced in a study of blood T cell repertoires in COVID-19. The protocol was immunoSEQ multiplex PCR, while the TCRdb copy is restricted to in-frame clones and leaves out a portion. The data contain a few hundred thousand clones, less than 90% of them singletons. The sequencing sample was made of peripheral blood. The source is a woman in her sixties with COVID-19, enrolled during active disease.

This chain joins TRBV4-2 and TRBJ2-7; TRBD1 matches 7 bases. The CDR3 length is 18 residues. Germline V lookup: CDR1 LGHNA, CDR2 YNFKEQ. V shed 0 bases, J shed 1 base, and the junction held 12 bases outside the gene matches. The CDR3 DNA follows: TGTGCCAGCAGCCAAGATCGCAGTGTAGGGACAGTTTCCTACGAGCAGTACTTC. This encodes CASSQDRSVGTVSYEQYF.

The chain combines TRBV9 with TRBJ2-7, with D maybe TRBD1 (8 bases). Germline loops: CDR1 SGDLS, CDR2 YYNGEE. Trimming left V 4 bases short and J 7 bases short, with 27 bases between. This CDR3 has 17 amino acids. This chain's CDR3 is CASSPRTGGEITAEQYF. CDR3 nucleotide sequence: TGTGCCAGCAGCCCGAGAACAGGGGGGGAGATTACGGCTGAGCAGTACTTC. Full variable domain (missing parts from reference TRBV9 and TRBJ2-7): DSGVTQTPKHLITATGQRVTLRCSPRSGDLSVYWYQQSLDQGLQFLIQYYNGEERAKGNILERFSAQQFPDLHSELNLSSLELGDSALYFCASSPRTGGEITAEQYFGPGTRLTVT.

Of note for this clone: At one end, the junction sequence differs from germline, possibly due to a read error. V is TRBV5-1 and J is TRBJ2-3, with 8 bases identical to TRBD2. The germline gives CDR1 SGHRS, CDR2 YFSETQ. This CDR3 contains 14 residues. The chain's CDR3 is CASSLEFAAGGPDF. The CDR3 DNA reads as TGCGCCAGCAGCTTGGAGTTTGCCGCGGGGGGCCCAGATTTT.

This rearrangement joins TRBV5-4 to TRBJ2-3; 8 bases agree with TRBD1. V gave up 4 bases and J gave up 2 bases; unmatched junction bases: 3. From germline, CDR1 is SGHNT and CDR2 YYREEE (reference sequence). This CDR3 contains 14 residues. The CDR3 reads CASSTGQVTDTQYF. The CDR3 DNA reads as TGTGCCAGCAGCACGGGACAGGTCACAGATACGCAGTATTTT.

CDR3: CASSGGGTQPQHF. The CDR3 bases are TGTGCCAGTAGTGGGGGGGGTACTCAGCCCCAGCATTTT. V usage is TRBV19 and J usage is TRBJ1-5; D may be TRBD1 (5 bases). Trimming removed 5 bases from V and 6 bases from J, with 11 bases in between. The CDR3 is 13 residues long. CDR1 is LNHDA and CDR2 is SQIVND in the germline V gene (reference sequence).

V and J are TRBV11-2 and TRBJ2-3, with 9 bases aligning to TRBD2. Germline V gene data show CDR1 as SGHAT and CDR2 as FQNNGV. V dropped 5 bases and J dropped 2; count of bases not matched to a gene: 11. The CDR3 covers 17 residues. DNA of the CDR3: TGTGCCAGCAGCAATGATGGCGGGGGGGCAAACACAGATACGCAGTATTTT. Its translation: CASSNDGGGANTDTQYF.

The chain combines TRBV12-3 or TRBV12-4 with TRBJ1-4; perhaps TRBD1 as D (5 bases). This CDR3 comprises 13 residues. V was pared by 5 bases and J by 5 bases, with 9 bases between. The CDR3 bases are TGTGCCAGCAGTGAGCGGGGGAATGAAAAACTGTTTTTT. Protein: CASSERGNEKLFF.

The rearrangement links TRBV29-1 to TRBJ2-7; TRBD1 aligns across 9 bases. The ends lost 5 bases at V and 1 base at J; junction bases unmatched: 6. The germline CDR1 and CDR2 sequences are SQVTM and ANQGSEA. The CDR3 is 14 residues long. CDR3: CSVLTGGGSYEQYF. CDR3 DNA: TGCAGCGTTCTAACAGGGGGCGGGTCCTACGAGCAGTACTTC.

Here the CDR3 DNA reads TGTGCCAGCAGCTTAGAAGGACAGGGTGGCACTGAAGCTTTCTTT. It is translated as CASSLEGQGGTEAFF. The chain couples TRBV7-6 to TRBJ1-1, with TRBD1 matching over 8 bases. The CDR3 sequence is 15 residues long. The V gene end was trimmed by 1 base and the J gene end by 4 bases; junction bases not matched to a gene: 5. Germline V gives CDR1 SGHVS, CDR2 FNYEAQ.

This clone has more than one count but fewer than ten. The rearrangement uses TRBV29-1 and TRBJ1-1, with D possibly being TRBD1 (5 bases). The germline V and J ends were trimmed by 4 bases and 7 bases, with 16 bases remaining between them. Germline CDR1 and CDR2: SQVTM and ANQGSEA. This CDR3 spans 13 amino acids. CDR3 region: CSVAPTGGDEAFF. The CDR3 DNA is TGCAGCGTTGCCCCTACAGGTGGAGATGAAGCTTTCTTT.

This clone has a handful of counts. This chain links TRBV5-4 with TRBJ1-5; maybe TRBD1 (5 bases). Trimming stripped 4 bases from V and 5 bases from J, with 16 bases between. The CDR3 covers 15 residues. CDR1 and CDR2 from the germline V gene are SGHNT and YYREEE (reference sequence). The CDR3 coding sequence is TGTGCCAGCAGCCCTGGGACGGGGGGAGATCAGCCCCAGCATTTT. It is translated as CASSPGTGGDQPQHF.

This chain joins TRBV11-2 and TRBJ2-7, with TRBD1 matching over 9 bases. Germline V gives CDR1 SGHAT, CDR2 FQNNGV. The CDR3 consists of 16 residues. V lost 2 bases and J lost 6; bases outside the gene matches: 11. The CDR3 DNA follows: TGTGCCAGCAGCTTAAGGGGTGACAGGGGGTTGGCCGAGCAGTACTTC. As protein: CASSLRGDRGLAEQYF. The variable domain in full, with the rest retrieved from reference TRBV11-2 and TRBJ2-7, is EAGVAQSPRYKIIEKRQSVAFWCNPISGHATLYWYQQILGQGPKLLIQFQNNGVVDDSQLPKDRFSAERLKGVDSTLKIQPAKLEDSAVYLCASSLRGDRGLAEQYFGPGTRLTVT.

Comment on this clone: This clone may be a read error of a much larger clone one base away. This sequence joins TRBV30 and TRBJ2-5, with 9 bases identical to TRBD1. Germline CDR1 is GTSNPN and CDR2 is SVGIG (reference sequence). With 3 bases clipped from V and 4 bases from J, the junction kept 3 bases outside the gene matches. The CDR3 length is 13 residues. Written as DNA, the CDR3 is TGTGCCTGGAGACCGACAGGGGGAGAGACCCAGTACTTC. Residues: CAWRPTGGETQYF.

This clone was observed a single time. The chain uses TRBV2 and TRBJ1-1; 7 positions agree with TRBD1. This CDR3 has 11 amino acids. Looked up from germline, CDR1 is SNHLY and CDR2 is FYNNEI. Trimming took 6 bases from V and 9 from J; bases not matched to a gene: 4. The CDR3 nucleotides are TGTGCCAGCAGCACAGGGGAGCAAGCTTTCTTT. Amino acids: CASSTGEQAFF.

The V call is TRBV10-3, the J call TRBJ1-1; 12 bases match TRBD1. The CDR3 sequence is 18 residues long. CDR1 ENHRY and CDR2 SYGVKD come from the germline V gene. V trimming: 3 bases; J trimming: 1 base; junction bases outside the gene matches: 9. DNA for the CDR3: TGTGCCATCAGTGATCAGCGGGACAGGGGGCGTCGGAACACTGAAGCTTTCTTT. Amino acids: CAISDQRDRGRRNTEAFF.

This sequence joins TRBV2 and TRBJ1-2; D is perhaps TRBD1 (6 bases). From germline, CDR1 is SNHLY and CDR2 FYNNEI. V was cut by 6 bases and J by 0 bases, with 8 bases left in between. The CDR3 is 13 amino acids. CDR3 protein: CASRDRTNYGYTF. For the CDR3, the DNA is TGTGCCAGCAGGGACAGAACTAACTATGGCTACACCTTC.

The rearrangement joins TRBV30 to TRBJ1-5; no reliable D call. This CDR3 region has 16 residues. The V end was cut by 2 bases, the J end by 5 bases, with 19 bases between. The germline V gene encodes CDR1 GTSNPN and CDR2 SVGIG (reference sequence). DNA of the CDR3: TGTGCCTGGAGTCTCCCCGGGTTCGGACTTTATCAGCCCCAGCATTTT. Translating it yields CAWSLPGFGLYQPQHF.

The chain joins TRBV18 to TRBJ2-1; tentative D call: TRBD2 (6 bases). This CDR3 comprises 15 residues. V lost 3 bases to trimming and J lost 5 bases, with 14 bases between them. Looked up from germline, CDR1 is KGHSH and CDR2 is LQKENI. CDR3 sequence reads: CASSPPGLVDNEQFF. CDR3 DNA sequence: TGTGCCAGCTCACCTCCGGGACTCGTCGACAATGAGCAGTTCTTC.

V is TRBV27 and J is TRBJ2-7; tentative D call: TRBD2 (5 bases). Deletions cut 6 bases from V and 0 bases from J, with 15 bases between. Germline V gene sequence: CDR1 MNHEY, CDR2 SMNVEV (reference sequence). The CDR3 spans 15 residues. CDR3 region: CASRTISVYSYEQYF. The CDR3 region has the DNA TGTGCCAGCAGAACAATTAGCGTATACTCCTACGAGCAGTACTTC.

This CDR3 is CASNRDRLDTEAFF. DNA for the CDR3: TGTGCCAGCAACCGGGACAGGCTTGACACTGAAGCTTTCTTT. This sequence joins TRBV15 and TRBJ1-1; 8 nucleotides match TRBD1. CDR3 length: 14 residues. Unmatched junction bases numbered 10, after V lost 10 bases and J lost 3 bases. Germline CDR1 and CDR2: LNHNV and YYDKDF (reference sequence).

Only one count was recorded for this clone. CDR3 bases: TGTGCCAGCAGCTCCCAAGCGGGGGGGCCTGGGAATGAGCAGTTCTTC. As protein: CASSSQAGGPGNEQFF. V usage is TRBV7-3 and J usage is TRBJ2-1; 10 bases line up with TRBD2. Germline trimming cut 4 bases from V and 7 bases from J; bases unmatched to any gene: 10. This CDR3 is built from 16 residues. Per the germline V gene, CDR1 is SGHTA and CDR2 is FQGTGA.

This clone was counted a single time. CDR3: CASSAGTRNGEQFF. CDR3 sequence (DNA): TGCGCCAGCAGCGCCGGGACTCGCAACGGGGAGCAGTTCTTC. This chain connects TRBV5-1 to TRBJ2-1; D may be TRBD2 (6 bases). The CDR3 spans 14 residues. The V end was cut by 4 bases, the J end by 10 bases, with 18 bases between. The germline V gene has CDR1 SGHRS and CDR2 YFSETQ.

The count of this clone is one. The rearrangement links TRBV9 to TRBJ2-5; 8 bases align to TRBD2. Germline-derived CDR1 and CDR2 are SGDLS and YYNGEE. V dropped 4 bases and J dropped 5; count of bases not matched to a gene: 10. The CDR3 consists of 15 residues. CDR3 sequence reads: CASSPHGGARETQYF. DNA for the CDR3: TGTGCCAGCAGCCCCCACGGGGGGGCACGGGAGACCCAGTACTTC.

CDR3 residues: CASRISGGQETQYF. The CDR3, as DNA: TGTGCCAGTAGGATCAGCGGGGGACAAGAGACCCAGTACTTC. This chain links TRBV19 with TRBJ2-5, with 8 bases matching TRBD2. Germline V CDR1 and CDR2: LNHDA, SQIVND (reference sequence). Unmatched junction bases numbered 5, after V lost 6 bases and J lost 2 bases. The CDR3 consists of 14 residues.

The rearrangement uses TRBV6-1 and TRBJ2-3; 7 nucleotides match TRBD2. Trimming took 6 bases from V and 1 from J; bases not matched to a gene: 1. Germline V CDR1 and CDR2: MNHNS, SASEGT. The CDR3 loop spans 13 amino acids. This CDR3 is CASSRGGTDTQYF. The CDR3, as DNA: TGTGCCAGCAGCCGGGGGGGCACAGATACGCAGTATTTT.

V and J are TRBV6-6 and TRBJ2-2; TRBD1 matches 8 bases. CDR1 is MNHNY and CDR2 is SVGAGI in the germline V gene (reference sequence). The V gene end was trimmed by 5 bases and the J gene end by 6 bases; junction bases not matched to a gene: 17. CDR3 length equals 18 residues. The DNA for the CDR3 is TGTGCCAGCAGTCAATGGGCCCCGGACAGGGATAAAGCCGGGGAGCTGTTTTTT. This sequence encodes CASSQWAPDRDKAGELFF.

The CDR3 DNA is TGTGCCAGCACCGAGGGGGACACTGAAGCTTTCTTT. Translated: CASTEGDTEAFF. The chain has TRBV28 and TRBJ1-1; TRBD1 might be the D (6 bases). The CDR3 runs 12 residues. V lost 7 bases to trimming and J lost 3 bases, with 9 bases between them. The germline CDR1 and CDR2 sequences are MDHEN and SYDVKM.